What follows describes a single T cell receptor (beta chain). Its target is not known. This record belongs to a study of T cell repertoires and HLA-DP antigens. The table came from immunoSEQ multiplex PCR; TCRdb's copy has only in-frame clones and leaves some out. Among over 60,000 clones listed, roughly 75% were seen once. The CDR3 runs 16 residues. Germline CDR1 and CDR2: KGHSH and LQKENI. The V and J ends lost 2 bases and 3 bases respectively, with 14 bases between them. The sequenced sample was CD4+ T cells from PBMCs. The receptor comes from a man in his sixties in good health and CMV-seronegative. This chain links TRBV18 with TRBJ1-5; no clear D. The CDR3 spells CASSPMGRGINQPQHF. In nucleotides, the CDR3 is TGTGCCAGCTCACCAATGGGGAGAGGGATCAATCAGCCCCAGCATTTT.